This TCR beta chain was identified in a study of cytomegalovirus exposure and HLA in healthy donors. General observations from the study: High specificity and sensitivity for cytomegalovirus status were reported for the classifier. Several of the most significant clusters were apparently associated with common viral pathogens in a later analysis.

It was with 60 Vbeta and 13 Jbeta primers that the PCR ran. Produced via immunoSEQ multiplex PCR; TCRdb's table is partial and in-frame only. The sample carries some 170,000 clones, roughly 76% recorded once. On this clone itself: Its specificity is unknown.

There are 13 residues in the CDR3. The V and J ends lost 5 bases and 5 bases, in that order; junction bases with no gene match: 5. Germline V CDR1 and CDR2: SGHTA, FQGNSA. This rearrangement joins TRBV7-2 to TRBJ2-7; TRBD1 agrees at 8 bases. The sample was PBMCs. This sequence originates from a woman aged 18-29 years in good health and CMV-seropositive. CDR3 nucleotide sequence: TGTGCCAGCAGCGTTGACAGGGGTGACGAGCAGTACTTC. It is translated as CASSVDRGDEQYF.